This T cell receptor (beta chain) was observed in a study of response to subunit inactivated influenza vaccine. V lost 4 bases, J lost 0 bases, and 2 bases stayed unmatched. Per the germline V gene, CDR1 is DFQATT and CDR2 is SNEGSKA (reference sequence). This CDR3 is 15 amino acids long. The table lists this clonotype with a few counts. What it binds is unknown. A single record per CDR3 protein comes from TCRdb applying MiXCR to the RT-PCR reads. Of 650,000 to 700,000 distinct CDR3 sequences listed, more than 15% are singletons. General study findings and limits: Few new T cells, the authors suggested, are recruited by each seasonal influenza vaccination.

Material: PBMCs from blood, obtained about 12 days after vaccination. The chain uses TRBV20-1 and TRBJ2-6; 8 bases match TRBD2. The source is a man aged 50 to 59 who received an inactivated influenza vaccine. This CDR3 reads CSANAGGSGANVLTF. The CDR3 DNA sequence: TGCAGTGCTAATGCGGGGGGCTCTGGGGCCAACGTCCTGACTTTC.